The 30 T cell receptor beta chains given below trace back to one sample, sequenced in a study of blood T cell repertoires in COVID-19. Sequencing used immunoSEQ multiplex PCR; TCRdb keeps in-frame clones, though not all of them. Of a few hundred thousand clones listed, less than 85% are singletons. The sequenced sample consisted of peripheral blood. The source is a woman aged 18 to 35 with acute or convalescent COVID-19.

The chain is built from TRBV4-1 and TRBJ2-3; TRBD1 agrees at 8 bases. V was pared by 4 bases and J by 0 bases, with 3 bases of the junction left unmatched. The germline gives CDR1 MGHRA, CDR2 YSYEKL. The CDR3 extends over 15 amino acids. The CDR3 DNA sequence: TGCGCCAGCAGCCCGACAGGGGCCAGCACAGATACGCAGTATTTT. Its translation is CASSPTGASTDTQYF.

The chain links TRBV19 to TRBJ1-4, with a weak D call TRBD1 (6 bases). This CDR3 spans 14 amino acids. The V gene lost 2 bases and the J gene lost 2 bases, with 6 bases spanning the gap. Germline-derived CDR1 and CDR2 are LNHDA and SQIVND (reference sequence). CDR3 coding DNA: TGTGCCAGTAGTATAAGGGGGACTAATGAAAAACTGTTTTTT. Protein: CASSIRGTNEKLFF.

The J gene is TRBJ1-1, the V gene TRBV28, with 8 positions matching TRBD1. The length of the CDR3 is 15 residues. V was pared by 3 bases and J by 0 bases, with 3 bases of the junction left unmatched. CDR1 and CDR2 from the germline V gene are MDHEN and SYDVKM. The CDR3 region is CASSLEQGVNTEAFF. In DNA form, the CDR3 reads TGTGCCAGCAGTTTGGAACAGGGGGTGAACACTGAAGCTTTCTTT.

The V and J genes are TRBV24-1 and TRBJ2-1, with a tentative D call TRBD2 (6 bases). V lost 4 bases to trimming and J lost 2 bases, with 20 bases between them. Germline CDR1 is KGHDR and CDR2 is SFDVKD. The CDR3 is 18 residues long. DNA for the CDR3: TGTGCCACCAGTGAAGCTAGCGCGAAGGGAGGAACCTACAATGAGCAGTTCTTC. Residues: CATSEASAKGGTYNEQFF.

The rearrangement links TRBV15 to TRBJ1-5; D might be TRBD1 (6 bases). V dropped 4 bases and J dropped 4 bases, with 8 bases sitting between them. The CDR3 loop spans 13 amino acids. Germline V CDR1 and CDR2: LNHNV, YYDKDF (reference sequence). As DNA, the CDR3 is TGTGCCACCAGCATAACAGGGAATCAGCCCCAGCATTTT. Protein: CATSITGNQPQHF.

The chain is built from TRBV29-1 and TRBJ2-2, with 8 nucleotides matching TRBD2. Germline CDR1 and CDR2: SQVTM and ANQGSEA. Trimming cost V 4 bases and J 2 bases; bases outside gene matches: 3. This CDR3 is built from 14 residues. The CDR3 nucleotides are TGCAGCGTTGCCACTAGCGGAAACACCGGGGAGCTGTTTTTT. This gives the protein CSVATSGNTGELFF.

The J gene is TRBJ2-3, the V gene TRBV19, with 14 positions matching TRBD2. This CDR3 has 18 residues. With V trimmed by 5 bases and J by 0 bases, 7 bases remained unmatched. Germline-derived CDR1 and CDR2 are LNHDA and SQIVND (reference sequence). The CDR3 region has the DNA TGTGCCAGTAGTGGGGGACTAGCGGGAGCTCCTAGCACAGATACGCAGTATTTT. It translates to CASSGGLAGAPSTDTQYF.

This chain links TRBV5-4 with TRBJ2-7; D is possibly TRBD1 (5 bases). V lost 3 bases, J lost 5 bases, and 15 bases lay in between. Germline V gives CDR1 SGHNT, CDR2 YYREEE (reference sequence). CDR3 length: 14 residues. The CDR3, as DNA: TGTGCCAGCAGCTCGCGCCAGGGCCCGGACGAGCAGTACTTC. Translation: CASSSRQGPDEQYF.

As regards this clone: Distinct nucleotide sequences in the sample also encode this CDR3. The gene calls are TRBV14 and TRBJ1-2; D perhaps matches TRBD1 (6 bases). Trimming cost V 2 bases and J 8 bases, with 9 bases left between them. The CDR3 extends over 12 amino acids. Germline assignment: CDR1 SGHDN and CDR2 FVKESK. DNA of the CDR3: TGTGCCAGCAGCCAAACAGGGTACGGCTACACCTTC. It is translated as CASSQTGYGYTF.

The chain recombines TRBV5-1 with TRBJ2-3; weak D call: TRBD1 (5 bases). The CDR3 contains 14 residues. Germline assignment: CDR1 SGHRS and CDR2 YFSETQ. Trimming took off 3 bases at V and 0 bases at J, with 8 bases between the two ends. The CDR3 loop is CASSYRSSTDTQYF. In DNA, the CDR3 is TGCGCCAGCAGCTACAGGTCTAGCACAGATACGCAGTATTTT.

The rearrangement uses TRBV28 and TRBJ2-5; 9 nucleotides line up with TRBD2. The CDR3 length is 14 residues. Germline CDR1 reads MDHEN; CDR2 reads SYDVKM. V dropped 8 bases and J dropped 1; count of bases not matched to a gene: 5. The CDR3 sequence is CASGLAGLQETQYF. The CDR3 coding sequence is TGTGCCAGCGGGCTAGCGGGACTCCAAGAGACCCAGTACTTC.

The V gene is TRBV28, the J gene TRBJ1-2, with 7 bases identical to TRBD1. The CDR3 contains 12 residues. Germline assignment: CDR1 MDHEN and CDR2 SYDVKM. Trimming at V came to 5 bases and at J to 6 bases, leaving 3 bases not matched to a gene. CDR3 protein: CASSRQGNGYTF. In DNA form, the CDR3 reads TGTGCCAGCAGTCGACAGGGAAATGGCTACACCTTC.

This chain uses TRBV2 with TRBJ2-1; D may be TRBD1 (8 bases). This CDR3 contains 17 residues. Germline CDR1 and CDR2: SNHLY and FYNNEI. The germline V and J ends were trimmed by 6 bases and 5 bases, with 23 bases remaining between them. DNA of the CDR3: TGTGCCAGCAGGAGGCCCGGTCAGGGGGCGGGAGACAATGAGCAGTTCTTC. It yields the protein CASRRPGQGAGDNEQFF.

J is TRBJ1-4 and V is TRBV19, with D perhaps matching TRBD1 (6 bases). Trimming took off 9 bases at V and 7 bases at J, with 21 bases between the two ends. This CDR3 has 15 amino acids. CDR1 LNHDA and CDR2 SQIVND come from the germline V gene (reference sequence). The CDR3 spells CASNLGGDLTEKLFF. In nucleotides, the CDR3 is TGTGCCAGCAACCTAGGGGGGGATTTAACTGAAAAACTGTTTTTT.

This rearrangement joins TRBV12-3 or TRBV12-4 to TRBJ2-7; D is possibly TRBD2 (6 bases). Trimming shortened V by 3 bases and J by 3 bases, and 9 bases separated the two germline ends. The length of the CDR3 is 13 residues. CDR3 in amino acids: CASSLGGYYEQYF. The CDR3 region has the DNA TGTGCCAGCAGTTTGGGGGGTTACTACGAGCAGTACTTC.

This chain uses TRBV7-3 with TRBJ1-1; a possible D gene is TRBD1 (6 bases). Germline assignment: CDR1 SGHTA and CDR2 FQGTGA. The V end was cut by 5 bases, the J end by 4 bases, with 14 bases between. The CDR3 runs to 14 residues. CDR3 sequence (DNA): TGTGCCAGCAGCCCTCGCGACAGGACCACTGAAGCTTTCTTT. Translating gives CASSPRDRTTEAFF.

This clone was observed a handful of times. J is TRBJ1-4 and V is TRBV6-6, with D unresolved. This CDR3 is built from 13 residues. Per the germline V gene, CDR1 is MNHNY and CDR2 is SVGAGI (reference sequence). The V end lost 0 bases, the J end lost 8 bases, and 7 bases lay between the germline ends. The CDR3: CASSYSATEKLFF. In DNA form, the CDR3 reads TGTGCCAGCAGTTACTCGGCGACAGAAAAACTGTTTTTT.

CDR3 nucleotides: TGTGCCAGCAGCTTGGTGTCCGATAATTCACCCCTCCACTTT. Protein product: CASSLVSDNSPLHF. This chain links TRBV5-4 with TRBJ1-6; no firm D call. Trimming pared 0 bases from V and 5 bases from J, leaving 6 bases between. CDR3 length equals 14 residues. The V gene's germline CDR1 is SGHNT and CDR2 YYREEE (reference sequence).

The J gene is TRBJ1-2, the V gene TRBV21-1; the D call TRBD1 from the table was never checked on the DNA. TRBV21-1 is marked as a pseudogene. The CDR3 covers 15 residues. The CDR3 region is CASSKAGQGNYGYTF. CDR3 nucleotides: TGTGCCAGCAGCAAAGCCGGACAGGGGAACTATGGCTACACCTTC.

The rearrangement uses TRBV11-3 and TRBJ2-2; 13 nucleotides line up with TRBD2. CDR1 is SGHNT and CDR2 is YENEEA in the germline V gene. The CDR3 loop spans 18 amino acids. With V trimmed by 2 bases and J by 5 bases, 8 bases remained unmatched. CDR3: CASSLNGLAGEGTGELFF. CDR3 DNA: TGTGCCAGCAGCTTAAACGGACTAGCGGGAGAGGGAACCGGGGAGCTGTTTTTT.

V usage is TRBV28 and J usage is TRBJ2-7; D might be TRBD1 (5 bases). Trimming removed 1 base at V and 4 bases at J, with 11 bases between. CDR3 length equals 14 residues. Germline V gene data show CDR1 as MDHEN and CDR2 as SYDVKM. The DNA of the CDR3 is TGTGCCAGCAGTTTATCTTTTCAGGGTTACGAGCAGTACTTC. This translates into CASSLSFQGYEQYF.

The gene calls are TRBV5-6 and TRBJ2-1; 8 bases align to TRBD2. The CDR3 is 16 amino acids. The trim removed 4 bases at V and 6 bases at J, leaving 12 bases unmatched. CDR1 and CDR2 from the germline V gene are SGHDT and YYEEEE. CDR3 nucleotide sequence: TGTGCCAGCAGCATGCAGCGGGAGAATAGACGCAATGAGCAGTTCTTC. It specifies CASSMQRENRRNEQFF.

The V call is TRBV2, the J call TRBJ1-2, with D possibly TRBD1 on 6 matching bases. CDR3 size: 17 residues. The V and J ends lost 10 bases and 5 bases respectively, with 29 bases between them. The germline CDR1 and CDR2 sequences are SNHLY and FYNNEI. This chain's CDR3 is CATLAGEDGPMEYGYTF. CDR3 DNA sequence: TGTGCCACACTTGCAGGGGAAGATGGGCCTATGGAATATGGCTACACCTTC.

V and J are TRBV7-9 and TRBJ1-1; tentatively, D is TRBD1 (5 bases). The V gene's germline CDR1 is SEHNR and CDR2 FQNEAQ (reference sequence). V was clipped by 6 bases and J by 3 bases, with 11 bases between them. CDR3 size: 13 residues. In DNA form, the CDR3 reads TGTGCCAGCAGTTCAGGGATGGACACTGAAGCTTTCTTT. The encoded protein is CASSSGMDTEAFF.

The CDR3 loop is CSVAGTSGHTDTQYF. CDR3 coding DNA: TGCAGCGTTGCCGGGACTAGCGGCCACACAGATACGCAGTATTTT. The V gene is TRBV29-1, the J gene TRBJ2-3; 11 nucleotides align to TRBD2. Losses at the gene ends were 4 bases for V and 2 bases for J; bases not matched to a gene: 5. Germline CDR1 is SQVTM and CDR2 is ANQGSEA. The CDR3 runs to 15 residues.

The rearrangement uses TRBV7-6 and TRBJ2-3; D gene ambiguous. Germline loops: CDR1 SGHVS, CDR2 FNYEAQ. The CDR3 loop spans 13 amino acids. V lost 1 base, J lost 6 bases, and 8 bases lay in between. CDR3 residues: CASSLGSVDTQYF. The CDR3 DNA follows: TGTGCCAGCAGCTTAGGGAGTGTGGATACGCAGTATTTT.

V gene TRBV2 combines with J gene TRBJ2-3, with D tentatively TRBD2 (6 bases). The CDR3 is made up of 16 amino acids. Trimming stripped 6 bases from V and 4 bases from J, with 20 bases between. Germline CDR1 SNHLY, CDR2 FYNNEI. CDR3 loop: CASRNSLAPLADTQYF. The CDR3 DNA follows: TGTGCCAGCAGGAACTCTCTAGCGCCCCTGGCAGATACGCAGTATTTT.

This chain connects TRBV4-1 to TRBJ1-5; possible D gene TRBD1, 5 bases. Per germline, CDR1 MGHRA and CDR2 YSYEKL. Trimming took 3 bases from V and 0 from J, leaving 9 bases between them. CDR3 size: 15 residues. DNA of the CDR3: TGCGCCAGCAGCCAGGAGGGGTTTAGCAATCAGCCCCAGCATTTT. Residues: CASSQEGFSNQPQHF.

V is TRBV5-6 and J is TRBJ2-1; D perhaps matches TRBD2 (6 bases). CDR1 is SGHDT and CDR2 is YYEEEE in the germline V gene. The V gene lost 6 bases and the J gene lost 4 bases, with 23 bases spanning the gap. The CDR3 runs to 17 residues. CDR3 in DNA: TGTGCCAGCATCTTAGACCTCGGTGGGGGGAATTACAATGAGCAGTTCTTC. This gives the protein CASILDLGGGNYNEQFF.

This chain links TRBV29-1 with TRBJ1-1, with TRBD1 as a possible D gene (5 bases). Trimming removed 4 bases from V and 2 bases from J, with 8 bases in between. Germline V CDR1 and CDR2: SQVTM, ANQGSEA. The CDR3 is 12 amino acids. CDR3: CSVGGGNTEAFF. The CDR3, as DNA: TGCAGCGTTGGGGGGGGTAACACTGAAGCTTTCTTT.